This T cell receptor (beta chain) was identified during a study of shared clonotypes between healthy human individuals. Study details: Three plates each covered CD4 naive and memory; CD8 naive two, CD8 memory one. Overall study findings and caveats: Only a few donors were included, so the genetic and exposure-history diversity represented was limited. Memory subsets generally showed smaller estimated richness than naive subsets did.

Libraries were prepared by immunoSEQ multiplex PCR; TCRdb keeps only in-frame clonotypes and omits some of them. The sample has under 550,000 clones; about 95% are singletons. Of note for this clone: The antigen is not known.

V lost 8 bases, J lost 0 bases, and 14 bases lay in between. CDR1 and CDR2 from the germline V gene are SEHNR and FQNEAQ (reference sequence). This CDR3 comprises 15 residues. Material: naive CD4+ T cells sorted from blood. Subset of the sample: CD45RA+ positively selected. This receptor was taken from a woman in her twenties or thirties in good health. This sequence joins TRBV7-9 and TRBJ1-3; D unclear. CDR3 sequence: CASPSDQYSGNTIYF. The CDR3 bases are TGTGCCAGCCCTTCTGACCAGTACTCTGGAAACACCATATATTTT.